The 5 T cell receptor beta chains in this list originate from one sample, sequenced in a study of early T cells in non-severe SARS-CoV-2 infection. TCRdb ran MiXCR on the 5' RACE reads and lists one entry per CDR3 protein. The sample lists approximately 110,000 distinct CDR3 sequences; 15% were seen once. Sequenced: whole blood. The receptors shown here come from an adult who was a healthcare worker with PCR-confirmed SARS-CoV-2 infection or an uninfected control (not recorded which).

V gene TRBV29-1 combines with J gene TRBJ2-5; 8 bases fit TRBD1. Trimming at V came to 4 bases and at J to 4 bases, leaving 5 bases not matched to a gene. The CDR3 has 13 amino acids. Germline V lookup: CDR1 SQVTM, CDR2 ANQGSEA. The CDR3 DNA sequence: TGCAGCGTTGGCACGACAGGGGTAGAGACCCAGTACTTC. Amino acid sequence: CSVGTTGVETQYF.

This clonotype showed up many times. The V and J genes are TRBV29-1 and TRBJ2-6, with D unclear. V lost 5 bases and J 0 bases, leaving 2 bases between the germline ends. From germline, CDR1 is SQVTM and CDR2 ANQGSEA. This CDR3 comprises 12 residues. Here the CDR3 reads CSVSSGANVLTF. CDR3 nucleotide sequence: TGCAGCGTTTCCTCTGGGGCCAACGTCCTGACTTTC.

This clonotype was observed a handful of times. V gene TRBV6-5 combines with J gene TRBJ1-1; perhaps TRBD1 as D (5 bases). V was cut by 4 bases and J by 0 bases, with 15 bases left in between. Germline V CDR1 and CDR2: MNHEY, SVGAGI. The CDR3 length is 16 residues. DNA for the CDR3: TGTGCCAGCAGTTCCTCCTGGGGCTCCATGAACACTGAAGCTTTCTTT. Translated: CASSSSWGSMNTEAFF.

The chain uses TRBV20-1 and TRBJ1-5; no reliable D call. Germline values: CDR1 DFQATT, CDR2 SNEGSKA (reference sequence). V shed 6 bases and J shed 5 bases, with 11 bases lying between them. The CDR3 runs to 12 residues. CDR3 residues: CSAKDGYQPQHF. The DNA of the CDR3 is TGCAGTGCCAAGGACGGATATCAGCCCCAGCATTTT.

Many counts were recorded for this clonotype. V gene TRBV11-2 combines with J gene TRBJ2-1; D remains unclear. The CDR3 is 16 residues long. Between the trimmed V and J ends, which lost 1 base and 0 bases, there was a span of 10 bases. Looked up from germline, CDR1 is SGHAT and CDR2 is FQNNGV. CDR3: CASSLGSYSSYNEQFF. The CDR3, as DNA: TGTGCCAGCAGCTTAGGGAGTTACAGCTCCTACAATGAGCAGTTCTTC.